Below, one T cell receptor beta chain is given with its context. Its antigen is currently not known. Base qualities are not at hand, and no much larger clone is one base apart. This specimen's time point label, per the study, means: baseline before first vaccination. Vaccinee samples were obtained from the UK trials COV001 and COV002, which included a single-blind randomized controlled phase 2/3 trial of AZD1222 (ChAdOx1 nCoV-19) in healthy adults. For TCRbeta chain sequencing, PBMC samples were collected from trial participants at day 0 and at day 28 after the second dose. These data come from a study of T cell responses to AZD1222 COVID-19 vaccine (dated by TCRdb to the early 2020s). Background for the entire study: AZD1222 recipients given second doses at about 4 weeks or at about 12 weeks were pooled, since spike-specific TCR depth and breadth were not found to differ between the two schedules. TCR sequencing was performed for about 250 trial participants, of whom around 210 were given two doses of AZD1222 and approximately 25 were given two doses of MenACWY control vaccine. Trial participants were enrolled by age into subgroups of 18-55, 56-69 and 70-plus years, and around 150, 29 and 61 TCR-sequenced participants, respectively, were included in these subgroups. The study at large found these results: The vaccine-associated CD4 TCRs covered the entire spike protein, and the dominant responses fell in regions 160-218 and 743-854. Reportedly, close to half of the unique spike-specific TCRs recognized epitopes lying outside the regions that are mutated in the B.1.351 and B.1.1.7 variants. Because no day 14 peak-response samples were available, repertoires were characterized only after the peak T cell response. Conclusions about previously exposed vaccinees are limited because only five to seven AZD1222 recipients were SARS-CoV-2 seropositive at baseline. A significant rise in spike-specific TCR breadth and depth was observed after two AZD1222 doses relative to day 0 and relative to MenACWY recipients. The 56-69-year group was small, and its depth increase did not reach significance, likely because of low power. Participants were mostly white British, with more females than males. The authors suggested clonal diversity may have been underestimated.

The CDR3 regions of human TCRbeta chains were analyzed by immunosequencing. Regarding the original processing steps: Repertoire TCRs were matched against a reference library of SARS-CoV-2-specific TCRs generated with the MIRA antigen-specificity platform. Breadth meant the fraction of unique TCRs that were SARS-CoV-2-associated, whereas depth meant the fraction of total T cells that were SARS-CoV-2-associated. Each spike-specific TCR was assigned to its reactive spike region and to a CD4 or CD8 class using the MIRA data. Log10-transformed breadth and depth values were compared by one-way ANOVA with Sidak's multiple comparisons tests. Drawn from immuneACCESS, this table holds only the in-frame rearrangements with V and J called that TCRdb kept. Clones are partly lost; checked studies trace under half to an unresolved V gene and leave the rest unexplained. V and J calls plus clone size are reproduced from that table; the DNA served to infer D and trimming. The sample table lists fewer than 150,000 clones, 88% of them with a count of one. Approximately 7% of the sample is in the top ten clones.

The CDR3 starts with the cysteine, ends with the phenylalanine, and has 16 residues. Kept here is only the CDR3 DNA, which spans 48 bases and is read in frame from base 1. Based on the germline V gene, the CDR1 and CDR2 sequences are SGDLS and YYNGEE. Deletion took 3 bases off V and 7 bases off J, with a span of 23 bases between the germline ends. The receptor's source is an adult in good health. The material was peripheral blood, obtained on day 0 of AZD1222 vaccination. The sequence joins TRBV9 to TRBJ2-7; the D gene is tentatively TRBD1 or TRBD2, each matching 6 bases. The CDR3 corresponds to CASSETPGSQGREQYF. At the DNA level, the sequence is TGTGCCAGCAGCGAAACCCCTGGGAGCCAGGGGAGGGAGCAGTACTTC.